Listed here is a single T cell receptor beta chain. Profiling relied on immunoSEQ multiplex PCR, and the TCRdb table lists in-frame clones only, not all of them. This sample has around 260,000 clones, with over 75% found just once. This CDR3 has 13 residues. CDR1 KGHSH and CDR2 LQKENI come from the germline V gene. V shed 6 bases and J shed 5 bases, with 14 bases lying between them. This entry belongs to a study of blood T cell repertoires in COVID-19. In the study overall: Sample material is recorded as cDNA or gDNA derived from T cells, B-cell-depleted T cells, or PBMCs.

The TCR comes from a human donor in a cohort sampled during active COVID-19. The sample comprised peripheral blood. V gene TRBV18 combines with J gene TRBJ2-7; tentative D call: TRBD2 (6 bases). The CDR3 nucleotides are TGTGCCAGCTCCCCAGGCTGGGGGGACGAGCAGTACTTC. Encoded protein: CASSPGWGDEQYF.